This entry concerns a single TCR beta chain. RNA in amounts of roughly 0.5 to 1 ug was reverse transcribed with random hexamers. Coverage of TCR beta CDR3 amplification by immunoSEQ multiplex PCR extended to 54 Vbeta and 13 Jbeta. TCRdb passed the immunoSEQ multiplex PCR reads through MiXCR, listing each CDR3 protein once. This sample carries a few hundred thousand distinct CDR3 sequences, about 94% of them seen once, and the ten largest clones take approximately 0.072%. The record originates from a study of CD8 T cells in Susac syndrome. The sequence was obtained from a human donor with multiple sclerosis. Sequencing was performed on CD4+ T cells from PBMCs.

CDR3: CASSQGTDDQPQHF. CDR3 sequence (DNA): TGTGCCAGCAGCCAAGGGACGGACGATCAGCCCCAGCATTTT. This chain links TRBV3-1 with TRBJ1-5; D is unclear. Trimming removed 1 base from V and 5 bases from J, with 9 bases in between. This CDR3 has 14 residues. Germline CDR1 LGHDT, CDR2 YNNKEL (reference sequence).